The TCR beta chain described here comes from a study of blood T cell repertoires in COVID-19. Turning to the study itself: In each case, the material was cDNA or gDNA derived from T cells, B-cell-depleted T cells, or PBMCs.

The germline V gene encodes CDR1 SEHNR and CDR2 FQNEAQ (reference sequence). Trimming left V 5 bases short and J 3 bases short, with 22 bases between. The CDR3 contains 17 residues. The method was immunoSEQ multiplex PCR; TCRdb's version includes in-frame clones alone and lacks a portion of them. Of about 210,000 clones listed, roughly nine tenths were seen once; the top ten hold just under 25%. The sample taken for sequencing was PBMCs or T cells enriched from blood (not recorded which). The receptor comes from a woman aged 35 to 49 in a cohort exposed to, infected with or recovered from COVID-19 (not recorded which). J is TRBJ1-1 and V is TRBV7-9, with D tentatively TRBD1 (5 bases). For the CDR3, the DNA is TGTGCCAGCAGCACTTCGGGGGGGTTGGTCGTGCACACTGAAGCTTTCTTT. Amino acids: CASSTSGGLVVHTEAFF.